Each of the 11 T cell receptor beta chains below was sequenced from the same sample in a study of T cell responses to AZD1222 COVID-19 vaccine. Repertoires were generated with immunoSEQ multiplex PCR, while TCRdb's copy carries only in-frame clones and drops some. The sample carries 100,000 to 150,000 clones, less than 95% recorded once. The starting material was peripheral blood, obtained on day 0 of MenACWY control vaccination. The receptors were sampled from an adult in good health.

This rearrangement joins TRBV29-1 to TRBJ2-7; 10 nucleotides agree with TRBD1. Germline assignment: CDR1 SQVTM and CDR2 ANQGSEA. The V segment lost 2 bases and the J segment 2 bases; nucleotides outside the gene matches: 6. The CDR3 runs 15 residues. CDR3 DNA: TGCAGCGTTGAACGTGGACAGGGGGGAACCTACGAGCAGTACTTC. It specifies CSVERGQGGTYEQYF.

V and J are TRBV20-1 and TRBJ1-5, with TRBD1 identical over 7 bases. The J segment lost 3 bases and the V segment lost 3 bases, leaving 11 bases of the junction unmatched. Germline loops: CDR1 DFQATT, CDR2 SNEGSKA (reference sequence). This CDR3 comprises 16 residues. CDR3: CSASAPGTANNQPQHF. The CDR3 DNA sequence: TGCAGTGCTAGTGCTCCTGGGACAGCCAACAATCAGCCCCAGCATTTT.

This clone was recorded only once. The chain employs TRBV7-9 and TRBJ2-7, with D perhaps TRBD1 (5 bases). This CDR3 spans 15 amino acids. In germline, CDR1 is SEHNR, CDR2 FQNEAQ (reference sequence). Deletions cut 4 bases from V and 3 bases from J, with 16 bases between. The CDR3 region has the DNA TGTGCCAGCAGCTCTGGACCAAGGGGAATCTACGAGCAGTACTTC. Its translation is CASSSGPRGIYEQYF.

The CDR3 nucleotides read TGTGCCAGCAGTGTTACTAGCGGGGGGGAAGAGACCCAGTACTTC. It specifies CASSVTSGGEETQYF. The V gene is TRBV6-4, the J gene TRBJ2-5, with 13 bases lining up with TRBD2. The CDR3 extends over 15 amino acids. After removal of 4 bases from V and 3 bases from J, the junction contained 2 bases not matched to a gene. The germline CDR1 and CDR2 sequences are MRHNA and SNTAGT.

The chain uses TRBV7-2 and TRBJ1-2; a weak D match, TRBD1 (5 bases). Germline loops: CDR1 SGHTA, CDR2 FQGNSA. The CDR3 consists of 17 residues. Trimming stripped 1 base from V and 1 base from J, with 16 bases between. The DNA for the CDR3 is TGTGCCAGCAGCTTAGTTCAGGGACCCAGCGATAACTATGGCTACACCTTC. Translated, it gives CASSLVQGPSDNYGYTF.

The V call is TRBV10-3, the J call TRBJ2-5, with 8 bases lining up with TRBD2. The CDR3 runs to 14 residues. In germline, CDR1 is ENHRY, CDR2 SYGVKD. Trimming removed 3 bases from V and 3 bases from J; junction bases left unmatched: 3. DNA for the CDR3: TGTGCCATCAGTGAACGGGGGGGAGAAGAGACCCAGTACTTC. As protein: CAISERGGEETQYF.

In this sample, this clone turned up a few times. This rearrangement joins TRBV28 to TRBJ1-2; 8 positions agree with TRBD1. Germline lookup yields CDR1 MDHEN and CDR2 SYDVKM. The CDR3 is made up of 14 amino acids. Trimming cost V 4 bases and J 7 bases; bases outside gene matches: 8. For the CDR3, the DNA is TGTGCCAGCAGTTCGACAGGGGTCGGCGGTGGCTACACCTTC. This encodes CASSSTGVGGGYTF.

This clone was seen a single time. The chain couples TRBV3-1 (or the pseudogene TRBV3-2) to TRBJ2-7; perhaps TRBD1 as D (6 bases). With 4 bases removed from V and 4 bases from J, the gap between germline ends came to 11 bases. Germline CDR1 is LGHDT and CDR2 is YNNKEL (reference sequence). This CDR3 contains 13 residues. This CDR3 reads CASSRIGGYEQYF. Here the CDR3 DNA reads TGTGCCAGCAGCCGAATAGGGGGTTACGAGCAGTACTTC.

The CDR3 region has the DNA TGTGCCAGCTCACCACTCCGGGACAGTGGGGCCAACGTCCTGACTTTC. The encoded protein is CASSPLRDSGANVLTF. This chain connects TRBV18 to TRBJ2-6; 7 bases match TRBD1. V lost 1 base and J lost 3; bases outside the gene matches: 3. Germline CDR1 is KGHSH and CDR2 is LQKENI. The CDR3 runs 16 residues.

The V gene is TRBV7-6, the J gene TRBJ2-2, with no clear D. Trimming took 0 bases from V and 6 from J, leaving 11 bases between them. Germline assignment: CDR1 SGHVS and CDR2 FNYEAQ. This CDR3 comprises 15 residues. CDR3 sequence (DNA): TGTGCCAGCAGCTTAGCGGGTGTCGGTTCCGGGGAGCTGTTTTTT. Encoded protein: CASSLAGVGSGELFF.

This chain connects TRBV28 to TRBJ2-3; D might be TRBD1 or TRBD2, each matching 5 bases. Germline V lookup: CDR1 MDHEN, CDR2 SYDVKM. The CDR3 totals 17 residues. V lost 5 bases, J lost 5 bases, and 23 bases lay in between. The CDR3 region has the DNA TGTGCCAGCAGTCCCCCCTGGCTAGCCGACACAGGAGATACGCAGTATTTT. Amino acids: CASSPPWLADTGDTQYF. Drawing the rest from reference TRBV28 and TRBJ2-3, the complete variable domain is DVKVTQSSRYLVKRTGEKVFLECVQDMDHENMFWYRQDPGLGLRLIYFSYDVKMKEKGDIPEGYSVSREKKERFSLILESASTNQTSMYLCASSPPWLADTGDTQYFGPGTRLTVL.